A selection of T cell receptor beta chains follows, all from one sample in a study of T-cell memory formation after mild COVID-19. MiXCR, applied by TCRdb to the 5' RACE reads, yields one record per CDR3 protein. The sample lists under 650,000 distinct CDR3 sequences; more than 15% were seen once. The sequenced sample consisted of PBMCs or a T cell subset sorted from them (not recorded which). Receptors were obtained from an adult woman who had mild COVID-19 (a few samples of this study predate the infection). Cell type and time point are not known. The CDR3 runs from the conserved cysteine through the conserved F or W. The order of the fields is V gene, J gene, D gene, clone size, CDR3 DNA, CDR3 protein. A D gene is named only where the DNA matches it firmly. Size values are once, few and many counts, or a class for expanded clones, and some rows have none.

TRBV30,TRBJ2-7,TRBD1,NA,TGTGCCTGTGCCCGGGACAGGGGAGTCGAGCAGTACTTC,CACARDRGVEQYF
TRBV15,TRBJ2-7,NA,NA,TGTGCCACCAGCAGAGAATTAGACACCGAGCAGTACTTC,CATSRELDTEQYF
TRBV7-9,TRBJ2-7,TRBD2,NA,TGTGCCAGCAGCCTCCCGACTAGCGGCGAGCAGTACTTC,CASSLPTSGEQYF
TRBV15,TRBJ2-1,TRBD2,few,TGTGCCACCAGCAGAGGAGGAGAACTAGCGGGAGGTCATGAGCAGTTCTTC,CATSRGGELAGGHEQFF
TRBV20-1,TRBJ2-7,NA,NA,TGCAGTGCTCCCCGGACAGCCGGGCAGTACTTC,CSAPRTAGQYF
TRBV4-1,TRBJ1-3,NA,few,TGCGCCAGCAGCCAAATCGGGACGACGGCGGTAGCGGGAAACACCATATATTTT,CASSQIGTTAVAGNTIYF
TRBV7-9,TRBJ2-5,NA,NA,TGTGCCAGCAGCTGGGCCGGGGGCAGTGAGACCCAGTACTTC,CASSWAGGSETQYF
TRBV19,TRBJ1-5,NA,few,TGTGCCAGTAGGAGACAATTTAATAGCAATCAGCCCCAGCATTTT,CASRRQFNSNQPQHF
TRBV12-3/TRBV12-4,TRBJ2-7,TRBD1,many,TGTGCCAGCAGTTTTACCGGGACAGGGGGCGACGAGCAGTACTTC,CASSFTGTGGDEQYF
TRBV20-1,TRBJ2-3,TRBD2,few,TGCAGTGATGGACTAGCGGGGGCTAGCACAGATACGCAGTATTTT,CSDGLAGASTDTQYF
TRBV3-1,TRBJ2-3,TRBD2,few,TGTGCCAGCAGCCAAGCCGGACTAGCGGCTAGCACAGATACGCAGTATTTT,CASSQAGLAASTDTQYF
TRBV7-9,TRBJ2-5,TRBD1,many,TGTGCCAGCAGTTTTCGGACAGGGGGCCTGGGGGAGACCCAGTACTTC,CASSFRTGGLGETQYF
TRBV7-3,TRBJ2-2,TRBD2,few,TGTGCCAGCAGCCCTGGGACTAGCGTTGGGGAGCTGTTTTTT,CASSPGTSVGELFF
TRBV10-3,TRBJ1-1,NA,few,TGTGCCACTCGGACGGAGAGCATGAACACTGAAGCTTTCTTT,CATRTESMNTEAFF